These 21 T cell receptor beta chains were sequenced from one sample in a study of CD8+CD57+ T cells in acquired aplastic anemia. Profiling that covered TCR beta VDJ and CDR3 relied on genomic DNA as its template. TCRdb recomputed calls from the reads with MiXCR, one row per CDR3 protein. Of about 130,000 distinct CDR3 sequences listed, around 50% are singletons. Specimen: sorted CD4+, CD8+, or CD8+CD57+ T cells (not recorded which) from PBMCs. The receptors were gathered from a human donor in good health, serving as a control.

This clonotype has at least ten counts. The CDR3: CASSRWGPNGYTF. For the CDR3, the DNA is TGTGCCAGCAGTCGTTGGGGACCAAATGGCTACACCTTC. The chain uses TRBV12-3 or TRBV12-4 and TRBJ1-2; D possibly corresponds to TRBD1 (5 bases). CDR3 length equals 13 residues. V was clipped by 5 bases and J by 6 bases, with 13 bases between them.

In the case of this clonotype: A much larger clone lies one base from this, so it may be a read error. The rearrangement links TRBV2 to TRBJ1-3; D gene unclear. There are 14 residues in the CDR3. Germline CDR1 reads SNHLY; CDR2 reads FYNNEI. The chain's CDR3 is CASSMAASGNTIRF. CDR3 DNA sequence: TGTGCCAGCAGTATGGCAGCCTCTGGAAACACCATACGTTTT.

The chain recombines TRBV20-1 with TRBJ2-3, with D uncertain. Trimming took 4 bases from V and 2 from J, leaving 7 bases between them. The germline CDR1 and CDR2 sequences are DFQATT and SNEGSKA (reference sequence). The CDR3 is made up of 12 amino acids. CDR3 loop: CSAKGITDTQYF. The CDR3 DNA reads TGCAGTGCTAAGGGAATCACAGATACGCAGTATTTT.

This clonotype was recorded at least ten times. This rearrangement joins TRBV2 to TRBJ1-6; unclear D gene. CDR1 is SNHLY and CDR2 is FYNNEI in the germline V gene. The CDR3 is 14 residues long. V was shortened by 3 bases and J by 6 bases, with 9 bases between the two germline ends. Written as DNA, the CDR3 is TGTGCCAGCAGTGACCGGAGTCGTAATTCACCCCTCCACTTT. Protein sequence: CASSDRSRNSPLHF. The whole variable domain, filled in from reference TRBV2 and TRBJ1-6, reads EPEVTQTPSHQVTQMGQEVILRCVPISNHLYFYWYRQILGQKVEFLVSFYNNEISEKSEIFDDQFSVERPDGSNFTLKIRSTKLEDSAMYFCASSDRSRNSPLHFGNGTRLTVT.

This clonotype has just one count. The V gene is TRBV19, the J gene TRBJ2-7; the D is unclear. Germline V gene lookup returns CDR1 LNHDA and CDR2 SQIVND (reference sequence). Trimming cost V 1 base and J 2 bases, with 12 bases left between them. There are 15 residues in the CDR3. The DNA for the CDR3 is TGTGCCAGTAGTATAGGGGCGGATCGTACCTACGAGCAGTACTTC. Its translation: CASSIGADRTYEQYF. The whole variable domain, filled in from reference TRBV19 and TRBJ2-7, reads DGGITQSPKYLFRKEGQNVTLSCEQNLNHDAMYWYRQDPGQGLRLIYYSQIVNDFQKGDIAEGYSVSREKKESFPLTVTSAQKNPTAFYLCASSIGADRTYEQYFGPGTRLTVT.

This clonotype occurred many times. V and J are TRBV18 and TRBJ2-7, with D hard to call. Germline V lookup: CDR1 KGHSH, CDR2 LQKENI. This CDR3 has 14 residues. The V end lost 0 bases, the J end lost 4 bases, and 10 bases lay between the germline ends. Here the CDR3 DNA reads TGTGCCAGCTCACCACCGCCGGGTGGATACGAGCAGTACTTC. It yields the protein CASSPPPGGYEQYF.

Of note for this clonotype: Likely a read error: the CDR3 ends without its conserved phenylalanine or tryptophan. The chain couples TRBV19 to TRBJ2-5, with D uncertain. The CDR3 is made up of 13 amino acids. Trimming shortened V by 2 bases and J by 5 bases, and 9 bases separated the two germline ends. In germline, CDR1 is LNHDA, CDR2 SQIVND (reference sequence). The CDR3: CASSISASETQYS. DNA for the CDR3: TGTGCCAGTAGTATATCTGCCTCCGAGACCCAGTACTCC.

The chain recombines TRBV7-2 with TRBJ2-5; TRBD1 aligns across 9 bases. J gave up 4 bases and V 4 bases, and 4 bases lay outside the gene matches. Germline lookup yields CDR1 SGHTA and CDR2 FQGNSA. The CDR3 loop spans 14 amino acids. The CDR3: CASSSQGAGETQYF. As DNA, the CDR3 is TGTGCCAGCAGCTCACAGGGGGCCGGAGAGACCCAGTACTTC. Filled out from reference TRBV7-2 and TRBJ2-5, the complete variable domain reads GAGVSQSPSNKVTEKGKDVELRCDPISGHTALYWYRQSLGQGLEFLIYFQGNSAPDKSGLPSDRFSAERTGGSVSTLTIQRTQQEDSAVYLCASSSQGAGETQYFGPGTRLLVL.

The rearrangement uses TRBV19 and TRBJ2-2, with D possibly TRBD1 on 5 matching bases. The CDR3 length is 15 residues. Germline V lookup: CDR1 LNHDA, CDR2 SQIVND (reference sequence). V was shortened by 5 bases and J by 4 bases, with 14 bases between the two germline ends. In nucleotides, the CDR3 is TGTGCCAGTAGTGCGACAGAATTTTCCACCGGGGAGCTGTTTTTT. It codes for CASSATEFSTGELFF.

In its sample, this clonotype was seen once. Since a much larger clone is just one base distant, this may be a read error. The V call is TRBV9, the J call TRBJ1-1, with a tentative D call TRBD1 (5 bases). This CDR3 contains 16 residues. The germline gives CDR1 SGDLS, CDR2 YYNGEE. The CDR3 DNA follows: TGTGCCAACAGCGTAACACAGGAAACCCGGGGGACTGAAGCTTTCTTT. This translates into CANSVTQETRGTEAFF.

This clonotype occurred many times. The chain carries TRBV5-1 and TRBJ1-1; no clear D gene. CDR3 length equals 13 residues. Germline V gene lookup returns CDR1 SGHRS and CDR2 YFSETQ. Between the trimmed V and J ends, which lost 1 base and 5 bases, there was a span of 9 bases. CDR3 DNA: TGCGCCAGCAGCTTGAAGGGTTTAACTGAAGCTTTCTTT. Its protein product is CASSLKGLTEAFF. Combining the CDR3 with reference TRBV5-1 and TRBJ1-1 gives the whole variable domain KAGVTQTPRYLIKTRGQQVTLSCSPISGHRSVSWYQQTPGQGLQFLFEYFSETQRNKGNFPGRFSGRQFSNSRSEMNVSTLELGDSALYLCASSLKGLTEAFFGQGTRLTVV.

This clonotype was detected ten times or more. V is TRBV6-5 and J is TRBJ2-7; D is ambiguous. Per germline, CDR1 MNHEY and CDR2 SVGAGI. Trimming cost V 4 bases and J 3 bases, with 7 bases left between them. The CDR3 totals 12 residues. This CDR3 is CASSSGLYEQYF. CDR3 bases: TGTGCCAGCAGTTCCGGGCTCTACGAGCAGTACTTC.

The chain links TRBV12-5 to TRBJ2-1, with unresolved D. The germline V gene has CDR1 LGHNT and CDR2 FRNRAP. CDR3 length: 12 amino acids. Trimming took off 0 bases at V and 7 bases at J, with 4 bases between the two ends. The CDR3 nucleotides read TGTGCTAGTGGTTTGGTAGTGAATGAGCAGTTCTTC. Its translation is CASGLVVNEQFF.

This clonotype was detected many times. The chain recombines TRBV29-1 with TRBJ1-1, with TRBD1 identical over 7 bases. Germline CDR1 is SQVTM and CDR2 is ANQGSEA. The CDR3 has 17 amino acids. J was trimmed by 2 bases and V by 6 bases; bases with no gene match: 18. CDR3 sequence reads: CSVAKRQGRQTNTEAFF. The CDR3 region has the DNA TGCAGCGTCGCTAAGAGACAGGGCCGCCAAACCAACACTGAAGCTTTCTTT.

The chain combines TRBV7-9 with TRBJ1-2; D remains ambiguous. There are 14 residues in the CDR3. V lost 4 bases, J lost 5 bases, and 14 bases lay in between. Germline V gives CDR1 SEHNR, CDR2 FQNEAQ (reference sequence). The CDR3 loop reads CASSSLDLGYGYTF. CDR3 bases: TGTGCCAGCAGCTCCTTAGACCTTGGATATGGCTACACCTTC. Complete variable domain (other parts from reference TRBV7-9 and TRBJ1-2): DTGVSQNPRHKITKRGQNVTFRCDPISEHNRLYWYRQTLGQGPEFLTYFQNEAQLEKSRLLSDRFSAERPKGSFSTLEIQRTEQGDSAMYLCASSSLDLGYGYTFGSGTRLTVV.

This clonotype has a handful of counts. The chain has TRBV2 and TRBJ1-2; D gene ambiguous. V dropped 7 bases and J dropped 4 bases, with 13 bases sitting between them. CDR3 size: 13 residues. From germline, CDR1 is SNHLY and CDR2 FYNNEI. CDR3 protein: CASNDDFSYGYTF. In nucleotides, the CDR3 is TGTGCCAGCAACGATGACTTTTCCTATGGCTACACCTTC.

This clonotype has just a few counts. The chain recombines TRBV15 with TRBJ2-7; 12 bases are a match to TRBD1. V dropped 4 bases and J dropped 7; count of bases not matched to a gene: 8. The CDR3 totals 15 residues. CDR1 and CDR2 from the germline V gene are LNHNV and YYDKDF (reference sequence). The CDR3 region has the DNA TGTGCCACCAGCAACCAGGGACAGGGGGCGAAAGAGCAGTACTTC. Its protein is CATSNQGQGAKEQYF.

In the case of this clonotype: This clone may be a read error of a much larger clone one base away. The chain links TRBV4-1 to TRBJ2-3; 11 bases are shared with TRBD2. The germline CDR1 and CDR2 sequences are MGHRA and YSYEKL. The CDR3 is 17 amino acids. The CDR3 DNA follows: TGCGCCAGCAGCCCGAACTTAGCGGGGGGGCATCCAGATATGCAGTATTTT. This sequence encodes CASSPNLAGGHPDMQYF.

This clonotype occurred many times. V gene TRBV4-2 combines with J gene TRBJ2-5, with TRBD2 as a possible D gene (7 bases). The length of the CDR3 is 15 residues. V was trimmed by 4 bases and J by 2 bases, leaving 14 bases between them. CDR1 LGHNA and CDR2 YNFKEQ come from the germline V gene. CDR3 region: CASSPAGHTQETQYF. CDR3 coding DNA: TGTGCCAGCAGCCCAGCGGGACATACACAAGAGACCCAGTACTTC.

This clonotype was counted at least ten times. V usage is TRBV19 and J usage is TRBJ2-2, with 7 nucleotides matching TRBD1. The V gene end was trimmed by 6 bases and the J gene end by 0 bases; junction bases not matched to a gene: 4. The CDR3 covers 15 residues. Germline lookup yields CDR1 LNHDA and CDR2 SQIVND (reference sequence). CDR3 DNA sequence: TGTGCCAGTAGGCCGGACAGGACGAACACCGGGGAGCTGTTTTTT. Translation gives CASRPDRTNTGELFF.

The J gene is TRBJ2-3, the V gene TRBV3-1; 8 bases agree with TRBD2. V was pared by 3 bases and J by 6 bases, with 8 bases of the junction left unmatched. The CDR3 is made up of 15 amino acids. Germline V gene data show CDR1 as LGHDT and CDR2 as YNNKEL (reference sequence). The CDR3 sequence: CASSQRGALGDTQYF. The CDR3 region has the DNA TGTGCCAGCAGCCAGCGGGGGGCTCTCGGGGATACGCAGTATTTT.